This entry lists 13 T cell receptor beta chains sequenced from one sample in a study of T-cell memory formation after mild COVID-19. In TCRdb, the 5' RACE reads were re-called with MiXCR into one record per CDR3 protein. The sample includes about 290,000 distinct CDR3 sequences, roughly 15% of them seen just once. Sequenced input: PBMCs or a T cell subset sorted from them (not recorded which). All receptors come from a young man who had mild COVID-19 (a few samples of this study predate the infection). Cell type and time point are not known.

This clonotype was found a few times. J is TRBJ2-6 and V is TRBV30; the D gene is possibly TRBD1 (6 bases). V was clipped by 2 bases and J by 2 bases, with 10 bases between them. This CDR3 comprises 15 residues. Germline CDR1 is GTSNPN and CDR2 is SVGIG (reference sequence). In nucleotides, the CDR3 is TGTGCCTGGAGTCTCTACAGGGCTGGGGCCAACGTCCTGACTTTC. Translated: CAWSLYRAGANVLTF.

This sequence joins TRBV5-1 and TRBJ2-2; D unclear. This CDR3 spans 15 amino acids. CDR1 SGHRS and CDR2 YFSETQ come from the germline V gene. V gave up 0 bases and J gave up 4 bases, with 10 bases separating them. The CDR3, as DNA: TGCGCCAGCAGCTTGGCCAGGCTGGGCACCGGGGAGCTGTTTTTT. Translating gives CASSLARLGTGELFF.

There are many counts of this clonotype. V and J are TRBV4-3 and TRBJ2-5, with D unresolved. V lost 0 bases, J lost 2 bases, and 10 bases lay in between. There are 15 residues in the CDR3. The germline V gene encodes CDR1 LGHNA and CDR2 YSLEER. CDR3 nucleotides: TGCGCCAGCAGCCAAGATCGGGTAGGGCAAGAGACCCAGTACTTC. Translation gives CASSQDRVGQETQYF.

This chain joins TRBV6-2 or TRBV6-3 and TRBJ1-5; D is unclear. Germline CDR1 reads MNHEY; CDR2 reads SVGEGT. Trimming took off 0 bases at V and 6 bases at J, with 6 bases between the two ends. This CDR3 is 13 amino acids long. The CDR3 region is CASSYSFFQPQHF. The CDR3 bases are TGTGCCAGCAGTTACTCGTTCTTTCAGCCCCAGCATTTT.

The chain joins TRBV12-3 or TRBV12-4 to TRBJ1-1, with D hard to call. The V and J ends lost 5 bases and 0 bases respectively, with 13 bases between them. This CDR3 spans 15 amino acids. CDR3 coding DNA: TGTGCCAGCAGTCCAACACTAGGGATGAACACTGAAGCTTTCTTT. This translates into CASSPTLGMNTEAFF.

V is TRBV27 and J is TRBJ2-7, with D maybe TRBD1 (5 bases). Trimming stripped 4 bases from V and 2 bases from J, with 9 bases between. The CDR3 extends over 13 amino acids. Germline CDR1 and CDR2: MNHEY and SMNVEV (reference sequence). The CDR3 reads CASSSGKPYEQYV. The DNA for the CDR3 is TGTGCCAGCAGTTCAGGGAAACCCTACGAGCAGTACGTC.

This clonotype has more than one count but fewer than ten. This chain connects TRBV5-1 to TRBJ2-3; no clear D gene. V was clipped by 2 bases and J by 1 base, with 8 bases between them. This CDR3 is built from 14 residues. Germline V gene sequence: CDR1 SGHRS, CDR2 YFSETQ. CDR3 amino acids: CASSFGERTDTQYF. The CDR3 DNA reads as TGCGCCAGCAGCTTCGGTGAACGCACAGATACGCAGTATTTT.

V and J are TRBV7-9 and TRBJ1-1; D is undetermined. Germline V CDR1 and CDR2: SEHNR, FQNEAQ (reference sequence). Trimming cost V 2 bases and J 5 bases, with 3 bases left between them. This CDR3 spans 11 amino acids. DNA of the CDR3: TGTGCCAGCAGCTTATGGACTGAAGCTTTCTTT. This sequence encodes CASSLWTEAFF. The entire variable domain, with the rest obtained from reference TRBV7-9 and TRBJ1-1, is as follows: DTGVSQNPRHKITKRGQNVTFRCDPISEHNRLYWYRQTLGQGPEFLTYFQNEAQLEKSRLLSDRFSAERPKGSFSTLEIQRTEQGDSAMYLCASSLWTEAFFGQGTRLTVV.

This clonotype was seen a few times. The chain links TRBV7-9 to TRBJ2-2; D is undetermined. This CDR3 spans 16 amino acids. The germline gives CDR1 SEHNR, CDR2 FQNEAQ (reference sequence). Deletions cut 3 bases from V and 0 bases from J, with 11 bases between. In nucleotides, the CDR3 is TGTGCCAGCAGCTTTTCTTCAGGATCGAACACCGGGGAGCTGTTTTTT. Its translation: CASSFSSGSNTGELFF. Combining the CDR3 with reference TRBV7-9 and TRBJ2-2 gives the whole variable domain DTGVSQNPRHKITKRGQNVTFRCDPISEHNRLYWYRQTLGQGPEFLTYFQNEAQLEKSRLLSDRFSAERPKGSFSTLEIQRTEQGDSAMYLCASSFSSGSNTGELFFGEGSRLTVL.

V is TRBV7-6 and J is TRBJ2-2, with D unresolved. The CDR3 is 14 amino acids. Trimming stripped 0 bases from V and 7 bases from J, with 9 bases between. CDR1 SGHVS and CDR2 FNYEAQ come from the germline V gene. The DNA of the CDR3 is TGTGCCAGCAGCTTAGCCACCCTTGACGGGGAGCTGTTTTTT. Its protein is CASSLATLDGELFF.

This clonotype came up a few times. The rearrangement uses TRBV7-2 and TRBJ2-5, with a possible D match to TRBD1 (5 bases). CDR1 and CDR2 (germline): SGHTA, FQGNSA. V lost 1 base and J 5 bases, leaving 14 bases between the germline ends. This CDR3 has 15 residues. CDR3 sequence (DNA): TGTGCCAGCAGCTTAGTCCAGGCAGGGAAGGAGACCCAGTACTTC. This sequence encodes CASSLVQAGKETQYF.

This clonotype appeared a few times. The chain combines TRBV4-1 with TRBJ2-3; 8 nucleotides line up with TRBD2. The CDR3 covers 16 residues. The ends lost 6 bases at V and 2 bases at J; junction bases unmatched: 10. CDR1 and CDR2 from the germline V gene are MGHRA and YSYEKL. The DNA of the CDR3 is TGCGCCAGCAGTAATCGCGGGGGGCTCGCCACAGATACGCAGTATTTT. Residues: CASSNRGGLATDTQYF.

This chain uses TRBV4-3 with TRBJ1-2; D remains ambiguous. The ends were cut back, 0 bases at V and 9 bases at J, with 11 bases in the middle. This CDR3 spans 13 amino acids. The V gene's germline CDR1 is LGHNA and CDR2 YSLEER. The CDR3 reads CASSQENFGSYTF. CDR3 nucleotide sequence: TGCGCCAGCAGCCAAGAGAACTTTGGTAGCTACACCTTC.